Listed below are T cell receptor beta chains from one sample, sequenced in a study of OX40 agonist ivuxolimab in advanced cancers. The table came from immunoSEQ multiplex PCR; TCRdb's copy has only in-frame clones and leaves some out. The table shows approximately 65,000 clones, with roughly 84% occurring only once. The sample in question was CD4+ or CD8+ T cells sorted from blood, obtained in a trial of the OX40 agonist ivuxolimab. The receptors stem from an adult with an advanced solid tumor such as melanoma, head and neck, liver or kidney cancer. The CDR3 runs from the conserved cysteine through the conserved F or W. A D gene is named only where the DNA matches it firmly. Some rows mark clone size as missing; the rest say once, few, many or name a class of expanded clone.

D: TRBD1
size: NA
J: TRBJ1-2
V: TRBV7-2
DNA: TGTGCCAGCAGCTTACGGACAGGGGACCCTGGCTACACCTTC
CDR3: CASSLRTGDPGYTF

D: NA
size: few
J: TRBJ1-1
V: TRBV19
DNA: TGTGCCAGTAGTGTACGAGGAGGTGAAGCTTTCTTT
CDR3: CASSVRGGEAFF

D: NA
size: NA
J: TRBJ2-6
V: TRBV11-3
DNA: TGTGCCAGCAGCGGCGAGGCGGGGGCCAACGTCCTGACTTTC
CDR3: CASSGEAGANVLTF

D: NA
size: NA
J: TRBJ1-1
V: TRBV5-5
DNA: TGTGCCAGCAGCTTGGCCGCCGGGGCTGGCACTGAAGCTTTCTTT
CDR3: CASSLAAGAGTEAFF

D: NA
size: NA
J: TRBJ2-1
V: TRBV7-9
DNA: TGTGCCAGCAGCTTAGGGTACGTCGATGAGCAGTTCTTC
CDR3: CASSLGYVDEQFF

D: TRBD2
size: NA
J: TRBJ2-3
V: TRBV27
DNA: TGTGCCAGCAGTTTAAAAAGTCTAGCGGGGGTAGATACGCAGTATTTT
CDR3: CASSLKSLAGVDTQYF

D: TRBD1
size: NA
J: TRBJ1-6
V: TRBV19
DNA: TGTGCCAGTAATAAGGAGGCGACAGGGGGTTCACCCCTCCACTTT
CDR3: CASNKEATGGSPLHF

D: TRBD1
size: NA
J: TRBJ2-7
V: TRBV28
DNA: TGTGCCAGCAGTTTGGCGGGACAGGGGCGTAGCGAGCAGTACTTC
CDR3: CASSLAGQGRSEQYF

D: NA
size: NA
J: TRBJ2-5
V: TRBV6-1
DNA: TGTGCCAGCAGAAAAGAGACCCAGTACTTC
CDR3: CASRKETQYF

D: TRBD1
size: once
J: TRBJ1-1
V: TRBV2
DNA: TGTGCCAGCCAGAAGGGACAGGGGATGAACACTGAAGCTTTCTTT
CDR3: CASQKGQGMNTEAFF

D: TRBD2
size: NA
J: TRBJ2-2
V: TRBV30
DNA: TGTGCCTGGAGTAGCGGGGCGGTCGGGGAGCTGTTTTTT
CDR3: CAWSSGAVGELFF

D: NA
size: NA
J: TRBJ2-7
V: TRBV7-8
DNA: TGTGCCAGCAGCTTACTCGCGCCGTACGAGCAGTACTTC
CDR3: CASSLLAPYEQYF

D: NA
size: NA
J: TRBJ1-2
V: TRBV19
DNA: TGTGCCACGTCCCGGGCAGGCTATGGCTACACCTTC
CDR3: CATSRAGYGYTF

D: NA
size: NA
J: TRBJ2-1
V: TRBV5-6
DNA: TGTGCCAGCAGCTTGGATTGGGCCGTATCCTACAATGAGCAGTTCTTC
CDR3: CASSLDWAVSYNEQFF

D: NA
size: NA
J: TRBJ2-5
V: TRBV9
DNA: TGTGCCAGCAGCACCGGGACGATCCAAGAGACCCAGTACTTC
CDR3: CASSTGTIQETQYF

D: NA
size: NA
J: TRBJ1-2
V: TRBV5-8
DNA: TGTGCCAGCAGCTCCAGGGTCCTCTCCACCTTC
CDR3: CASSSRVLSTF

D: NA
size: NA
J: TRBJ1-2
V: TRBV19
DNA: TGTGCCAGTAGTATAGATGGGGGCAGCCTCTATGGCTACACCTTC
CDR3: CASSIDGGSLYGYTF

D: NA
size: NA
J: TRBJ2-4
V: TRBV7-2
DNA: TGTGCCAGCAGCTTAGTCGGCAGGGCCAAAAACATTCAGTACTTC
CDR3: CASSLVGRAKNIQYF

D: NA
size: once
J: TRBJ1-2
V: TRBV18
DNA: TGTGCCAGCTCGGCGACACCTAACTATGGCTACACCTTC
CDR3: CASSATPNYGYTF

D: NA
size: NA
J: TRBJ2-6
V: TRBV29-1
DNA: TGCAGCGCTGAAAGTGGGGCCAACGTCCTGACTTTC
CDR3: CSAESGANVLTF

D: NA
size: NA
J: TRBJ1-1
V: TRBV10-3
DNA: TGTGCCATCACCTCTCGTCGGGGCAGCTTGAACACTGAAGCTTTCTTT
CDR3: CAITSRRGSLNTEAFF

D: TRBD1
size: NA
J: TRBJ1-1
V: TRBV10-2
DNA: TGCGCCAGCAGTGCTTGGGGGACAGGGGCTGAAGCTTTCTTT
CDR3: CASSAWGTGAEAFF

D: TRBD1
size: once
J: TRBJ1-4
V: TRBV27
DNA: TGTGCCAGCAGTGTCGACAGGGCAACTAATGAAAAACTGTTTTTT
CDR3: CASSVDRATNEKLFF

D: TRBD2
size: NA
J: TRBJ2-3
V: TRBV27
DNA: TGTGCCAGCAGACCCGGGACTAGCGGAGATACGCAGTATTTT
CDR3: CASRPGTSGDTQYF

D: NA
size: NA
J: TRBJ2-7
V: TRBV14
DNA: TGTGCCAGCAGCCCCCGCGGAGGAACTGGGGGCTACGAGCAGTACTTC
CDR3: CASSPRGGTGGYEQYF

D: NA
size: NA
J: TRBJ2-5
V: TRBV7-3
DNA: TGTGCCAGCAGCCCCGCGATGGGGCCCCAAGAGACCCAGTACTTC
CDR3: CASSPAMGPQETQYF

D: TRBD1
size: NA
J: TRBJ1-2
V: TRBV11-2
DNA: TGTGCCAGCAGCTTAGGTGTCTACGGGGGACAGCACTATGGCTACACCTTC
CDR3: CASSLGVYGGQHYGYTF

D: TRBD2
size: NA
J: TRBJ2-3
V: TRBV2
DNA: TGTGCCAGCAGTGTTGGTCTAGCGGGGGGGCAGGCAGATACGCAGTATTTT
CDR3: CASSVGLAGGQADTQYF

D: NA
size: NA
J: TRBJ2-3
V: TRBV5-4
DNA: TGTGCCAGCAGCTTGGAGGTGGATGATACGCAGTATTTT
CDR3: CASSLEVDDTQYF

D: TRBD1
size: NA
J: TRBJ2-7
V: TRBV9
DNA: TGTGCCAGCAGCCCGACTCGGGACAGGGACTCCTACGAGCAGTACTTC
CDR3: CASSPTRDRDSYEQYF

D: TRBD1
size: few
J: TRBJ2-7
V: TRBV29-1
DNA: TGCAGCGCTCAAAGACAGGGAGCCTACGAGCAGTACTTC
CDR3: CSAQRQGAYEQYF

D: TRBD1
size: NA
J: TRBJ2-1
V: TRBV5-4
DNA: TGTGCCAGCAGCCCTGACAGGGAATGGAATGAGCAGTTCTTC
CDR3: CASSPDREWNEQFF

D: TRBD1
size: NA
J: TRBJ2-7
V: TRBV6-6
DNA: TGTGCCAGCAGGATTGACAGGGTACGCTACGAGCAGTACTTC
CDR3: CASRIDRVRYEQYF

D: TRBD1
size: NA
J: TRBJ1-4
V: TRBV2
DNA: TGTGCCAGCAGCCGGACAGGCGGGGGGGCTGAAAAACTGTTTTTT
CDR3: CASSRTGGGAEKLFF

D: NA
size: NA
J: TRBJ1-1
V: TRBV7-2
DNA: TGTGCCAGCAGCTTTGGGGAGAACACTGAAGCTTTCTTT
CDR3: CASSFGENTEAFF

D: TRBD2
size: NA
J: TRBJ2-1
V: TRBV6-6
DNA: TGTGCCAGCGGCCCAGAAGGGAAGCGGGAAGAGTTCTTC
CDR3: CASGPEGKREEFF

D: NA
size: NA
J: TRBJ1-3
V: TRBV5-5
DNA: TGTGCCAGCAGCAGAGACGGGGATACTGGAAACACCATATATTTT
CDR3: CASSRDGDTGNTIYF